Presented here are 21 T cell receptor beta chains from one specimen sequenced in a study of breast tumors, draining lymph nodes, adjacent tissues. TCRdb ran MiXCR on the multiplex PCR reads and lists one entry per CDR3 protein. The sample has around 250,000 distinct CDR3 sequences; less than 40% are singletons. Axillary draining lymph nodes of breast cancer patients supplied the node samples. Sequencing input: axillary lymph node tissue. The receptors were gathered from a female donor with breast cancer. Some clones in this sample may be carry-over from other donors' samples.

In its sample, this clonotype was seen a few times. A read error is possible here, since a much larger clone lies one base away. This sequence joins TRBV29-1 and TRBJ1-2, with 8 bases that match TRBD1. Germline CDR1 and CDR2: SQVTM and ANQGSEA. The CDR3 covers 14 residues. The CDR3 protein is CSAEGAGGGYGHTF. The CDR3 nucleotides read TGCAGCGCCGAGGGGGCAGGGGGCGGGTATGGCCACACCTTC. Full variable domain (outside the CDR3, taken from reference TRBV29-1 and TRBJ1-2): SAVISQKPSRDICQRGTSLTIQCQVDSQVTMMFWYRQQPGQSLTLIATANQGSEATYESGFVIDKFPISRPNLTFSTLTVSNMSPEDSSIYLCSAEGAGGGYGHTFGSGTRLTVV.

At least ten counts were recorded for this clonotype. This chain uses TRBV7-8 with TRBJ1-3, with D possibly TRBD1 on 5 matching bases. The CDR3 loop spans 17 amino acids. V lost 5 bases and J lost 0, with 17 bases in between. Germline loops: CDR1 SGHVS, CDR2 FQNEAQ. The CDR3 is CASSTFEGSTSGNTIYF. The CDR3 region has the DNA TGTGCCAGCAGCACATTCGAGGGGAGTACCTCTGGAAACACCATATATTTT.

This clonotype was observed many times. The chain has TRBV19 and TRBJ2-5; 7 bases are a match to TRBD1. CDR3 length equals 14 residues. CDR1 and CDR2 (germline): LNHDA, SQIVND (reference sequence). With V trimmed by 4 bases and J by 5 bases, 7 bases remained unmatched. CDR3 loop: CASSTGGIGETQYF. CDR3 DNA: TGTGCCAGTAGTACAGGGGGAATTGGGGAGACCCAGTACTTC. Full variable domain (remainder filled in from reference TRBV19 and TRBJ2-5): DGGITQSPKYLFRKEGQNVTLSCEQNLNHDAMYWYRQDPGQGLRLIYYSQIVNDFQKGDIAEGYSVSREKKESFPLTVTSAQKNPTAFYLCASSTGGIGETQYFGPGTRLLVL.

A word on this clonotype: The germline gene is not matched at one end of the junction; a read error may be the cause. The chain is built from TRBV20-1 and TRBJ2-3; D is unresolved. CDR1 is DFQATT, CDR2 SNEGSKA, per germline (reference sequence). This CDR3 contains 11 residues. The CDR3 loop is CSARARRTLYF. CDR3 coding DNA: TGCAGTGCTAGGGCTAGACGCACGCTGTATTTT.

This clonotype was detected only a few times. CDR3 protein: CASSLVAGARGANVLTF. DNA for the CDR3: TGTGCCAGCAGCTTAGTTGCGGGAGCTCGTGGGGCCAACGTCCTGACTTTC. The chain has TRBV7-3 and TRBJ2-6; 7 bases are a match to TRBD2. The CDR3 has 17 residues. CDR1 is SGHTA and CDR2 is FQGTGA in the germline V gene. The V and J ends lost 2 bases and 3 bases, in that order; junction bases with no gene match: 7.

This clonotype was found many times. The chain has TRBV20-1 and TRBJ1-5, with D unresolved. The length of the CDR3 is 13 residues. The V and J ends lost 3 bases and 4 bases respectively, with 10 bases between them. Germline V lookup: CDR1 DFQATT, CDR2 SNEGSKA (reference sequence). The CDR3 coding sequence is TGCAGTGCTAGGGAAGACGTTAATCAGCCCCAGCATTTT. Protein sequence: CSAREDVNQPQHF.

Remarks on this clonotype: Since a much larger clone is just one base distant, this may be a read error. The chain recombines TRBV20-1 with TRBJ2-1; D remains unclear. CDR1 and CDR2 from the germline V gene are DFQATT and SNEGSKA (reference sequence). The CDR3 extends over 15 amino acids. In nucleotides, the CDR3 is TGCAGTGCTACTTCTAGGACGGAGAATTACAATGAGCAGCTCTTC. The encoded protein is CSATSRTENYNEQLF.

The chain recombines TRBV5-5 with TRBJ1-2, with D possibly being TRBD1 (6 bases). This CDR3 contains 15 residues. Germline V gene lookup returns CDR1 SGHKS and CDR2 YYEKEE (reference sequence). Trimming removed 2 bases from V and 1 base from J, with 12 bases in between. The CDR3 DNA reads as TGTGCCAGCAGCTTAAGGACAGAAATTAACTATGGCTACACCTTC. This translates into CASSLRTEINYGYTF.

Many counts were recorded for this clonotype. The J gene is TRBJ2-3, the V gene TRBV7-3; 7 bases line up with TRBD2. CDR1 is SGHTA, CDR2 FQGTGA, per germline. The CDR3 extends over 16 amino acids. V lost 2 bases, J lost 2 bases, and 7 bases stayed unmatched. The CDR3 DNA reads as TGTGCCAGCAGCTTATTGGGGGGGACCCACACAGATACGCAGTATTTT. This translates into CASSLLGGTHTDTQYF.

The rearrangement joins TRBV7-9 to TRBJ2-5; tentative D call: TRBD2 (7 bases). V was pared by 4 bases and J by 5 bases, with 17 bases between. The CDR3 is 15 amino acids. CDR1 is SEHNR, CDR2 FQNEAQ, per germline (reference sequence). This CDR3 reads CASSYWGGPFETQYF. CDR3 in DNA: TGTGCCAGCAGCTACTGGGGGGGGCCGTTCGAGACCCAGTACTTC.

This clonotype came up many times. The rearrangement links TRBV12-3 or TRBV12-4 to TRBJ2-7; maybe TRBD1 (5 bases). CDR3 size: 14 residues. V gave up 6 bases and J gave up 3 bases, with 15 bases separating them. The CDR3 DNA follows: TGTGCCAGCAGCTTAAGCGTTCAGGGCTACGAGCAGTACTTC. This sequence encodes CASSLSVQGYEQYF.

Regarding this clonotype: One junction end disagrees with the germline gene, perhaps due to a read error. The CDR3, as DNA: TGCGCCAGCAGCTTGGGGGGTGTCCAAGACACCCAGTACTTC. It codes for CASSLGGVQDTQYF. The chain joins TRBV5-1 to TRBJ2-5; D uncertain. CDR3 length: 14 residues. Germline-derived CDR1 and CDR2 are SGHRS and YFSETQ.

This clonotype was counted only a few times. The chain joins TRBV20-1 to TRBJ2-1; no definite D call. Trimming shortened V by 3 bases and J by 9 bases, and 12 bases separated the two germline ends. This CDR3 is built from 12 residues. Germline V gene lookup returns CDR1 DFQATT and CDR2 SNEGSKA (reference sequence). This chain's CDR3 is CSARQNPSEQFF. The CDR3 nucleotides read TGCAGTGCTAGGCAGAACCCATCTGAGCAGTTCTTC.

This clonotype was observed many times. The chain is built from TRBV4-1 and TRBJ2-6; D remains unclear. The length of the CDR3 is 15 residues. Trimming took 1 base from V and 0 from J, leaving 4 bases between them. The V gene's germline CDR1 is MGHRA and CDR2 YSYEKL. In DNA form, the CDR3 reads TGCGCCAGCAGCCAAGGCAACTCTGGGGCCAACGTCCTGACTTTC. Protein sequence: CASSQGNSGANVLTF.

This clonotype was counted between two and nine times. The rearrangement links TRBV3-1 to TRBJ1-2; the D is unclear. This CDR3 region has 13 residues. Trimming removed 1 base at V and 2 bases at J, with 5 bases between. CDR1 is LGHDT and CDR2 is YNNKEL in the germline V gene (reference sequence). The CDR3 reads CASSQGRNYGYTF. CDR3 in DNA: TGTGCCAGCAGCCAAGGCAGAAACTATGGCTACACCTTC.

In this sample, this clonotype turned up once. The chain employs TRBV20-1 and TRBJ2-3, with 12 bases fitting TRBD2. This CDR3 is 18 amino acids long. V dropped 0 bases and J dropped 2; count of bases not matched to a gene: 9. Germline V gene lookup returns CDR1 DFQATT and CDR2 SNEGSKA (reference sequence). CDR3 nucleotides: TGCAGTGCTAGAGATTCGGGACTAGCGGGTGGACCCACAGATACGCAGTATTTT. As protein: CSARDSGLAGGPTDTQYF.

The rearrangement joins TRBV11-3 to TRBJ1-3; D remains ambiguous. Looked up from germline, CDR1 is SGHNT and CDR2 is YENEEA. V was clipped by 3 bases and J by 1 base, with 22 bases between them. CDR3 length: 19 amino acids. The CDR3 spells CASSFLASNEQFSGNTIYF. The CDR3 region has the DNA TGTGCCAGCAGCTTTCTAGCGTCGAATGAGCAGTTTTCTGGAAACACCATATATTTT.

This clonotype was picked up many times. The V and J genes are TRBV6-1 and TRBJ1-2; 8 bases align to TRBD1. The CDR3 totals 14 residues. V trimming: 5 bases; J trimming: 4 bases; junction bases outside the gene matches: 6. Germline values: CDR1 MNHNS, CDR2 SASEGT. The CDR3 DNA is TGTGCCAGCAGTTACTGGGGGACAGGCTATGGCTACACCTTC. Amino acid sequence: CASSYWGTGYGYTF.

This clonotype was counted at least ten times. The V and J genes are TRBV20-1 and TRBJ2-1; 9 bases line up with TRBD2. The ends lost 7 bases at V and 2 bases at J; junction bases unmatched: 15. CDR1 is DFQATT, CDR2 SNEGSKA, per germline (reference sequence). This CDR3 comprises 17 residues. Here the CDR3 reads CSVRTVWGGRAYNEQFF. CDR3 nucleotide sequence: TGCAGTGTTCGGACAGTCTGGGGCGGGAGGGCCTACAATGAGCAGTTCTTC.

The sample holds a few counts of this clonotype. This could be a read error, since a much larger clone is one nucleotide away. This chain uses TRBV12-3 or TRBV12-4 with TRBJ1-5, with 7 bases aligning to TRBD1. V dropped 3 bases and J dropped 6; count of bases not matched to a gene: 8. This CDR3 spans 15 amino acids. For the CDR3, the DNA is TGTGCCAGCAGTTTCGCCGCAGGGGGGTTTCAGCCCCAGCATTTT. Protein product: CASSFAAGGFQPQHF.

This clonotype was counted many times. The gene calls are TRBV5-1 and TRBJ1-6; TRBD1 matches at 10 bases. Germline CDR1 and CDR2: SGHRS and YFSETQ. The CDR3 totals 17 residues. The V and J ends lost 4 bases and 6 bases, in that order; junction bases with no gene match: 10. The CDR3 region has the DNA TGCGCCAGCAGCCCGACGAAGGGGACAGGGGTTAATTCACCCCTCCACTTT. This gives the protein CASSPTKGTGVNSPLHF.